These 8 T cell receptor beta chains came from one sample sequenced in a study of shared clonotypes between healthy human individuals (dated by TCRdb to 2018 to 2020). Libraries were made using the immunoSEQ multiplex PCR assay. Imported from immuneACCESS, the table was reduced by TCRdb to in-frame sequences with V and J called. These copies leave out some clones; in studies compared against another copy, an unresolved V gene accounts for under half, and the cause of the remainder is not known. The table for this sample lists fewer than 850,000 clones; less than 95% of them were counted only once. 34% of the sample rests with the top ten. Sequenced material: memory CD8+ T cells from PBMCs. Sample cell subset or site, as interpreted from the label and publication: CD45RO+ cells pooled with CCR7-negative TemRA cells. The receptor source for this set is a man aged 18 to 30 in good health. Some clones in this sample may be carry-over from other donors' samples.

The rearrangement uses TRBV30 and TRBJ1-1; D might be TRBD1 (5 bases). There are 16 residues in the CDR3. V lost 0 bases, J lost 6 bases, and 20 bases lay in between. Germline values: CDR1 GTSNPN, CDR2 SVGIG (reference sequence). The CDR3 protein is CAWSVPGRYDPAEAFF. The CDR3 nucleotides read TGTGCCTGGAGTGTACCGGGGCGATACGACCCAGCTGAAGCTTTCTTT.

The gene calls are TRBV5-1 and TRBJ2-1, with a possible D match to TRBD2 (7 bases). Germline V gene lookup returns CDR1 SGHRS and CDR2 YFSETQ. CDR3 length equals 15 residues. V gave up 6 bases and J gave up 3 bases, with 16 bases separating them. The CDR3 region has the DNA TGCGCCAGCATGGGGGGCGGGAGTAGCTACAATGAGCAGTTCTTC. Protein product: CASMGGGSSYNEQFF.

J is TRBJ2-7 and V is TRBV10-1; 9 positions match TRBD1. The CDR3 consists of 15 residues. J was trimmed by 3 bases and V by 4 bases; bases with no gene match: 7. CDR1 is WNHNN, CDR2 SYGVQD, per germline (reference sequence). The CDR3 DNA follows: TGCGCCAGCAGTGGAGGGTTGACAGGGGGCTACGAGCAGTACTTC. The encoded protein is CASSGGLTGGYEQYF.

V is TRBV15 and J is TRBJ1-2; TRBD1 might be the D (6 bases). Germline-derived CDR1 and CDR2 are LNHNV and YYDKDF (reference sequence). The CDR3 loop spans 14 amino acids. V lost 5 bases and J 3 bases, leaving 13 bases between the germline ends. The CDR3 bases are TGTGCCACCAGCGGAGGGGGAGTTGACTATGGCTACACCTTC. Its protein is CATSGGGVDYGYTF.

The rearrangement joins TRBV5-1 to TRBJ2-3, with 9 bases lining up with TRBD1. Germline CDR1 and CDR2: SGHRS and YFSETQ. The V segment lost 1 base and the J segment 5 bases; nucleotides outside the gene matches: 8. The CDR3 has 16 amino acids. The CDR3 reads CASSLLGQGGKDTQYF. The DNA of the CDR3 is TGCGCCAGCAGCTTGCTGGGACAGGGAGGTAAAGATACGCAGTATTTT. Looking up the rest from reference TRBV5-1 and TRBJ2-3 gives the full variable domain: KAGVTQTPRYLIKTRGQQVTLSCSPISGHRSVSWYQQTPGQGLQFLFEYFSETQRNKGNFPGRFSGRQFSNSRSEMNVSTLELGDSALYLCASSLLGQGGKDTQYFGPGTRLTVL.

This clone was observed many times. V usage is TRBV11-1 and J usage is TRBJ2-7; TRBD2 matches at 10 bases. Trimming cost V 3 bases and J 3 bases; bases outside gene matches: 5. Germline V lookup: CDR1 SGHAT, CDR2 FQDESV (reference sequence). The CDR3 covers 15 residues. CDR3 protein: CASSFPSGSLYEQYF. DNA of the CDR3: TGTGCCAGCAGCTTTCCTAGCGGGAGCCTCTACGAGCAGTACTTC.

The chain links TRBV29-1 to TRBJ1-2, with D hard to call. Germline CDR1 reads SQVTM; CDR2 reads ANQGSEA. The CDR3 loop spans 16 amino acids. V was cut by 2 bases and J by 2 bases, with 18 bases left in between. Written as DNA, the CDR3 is TGCAGCGTTGAATCGGGTCTGTACAGAGTAAACTATGGCTACACCTTC. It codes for CSVESGLYRVNYGYTF.

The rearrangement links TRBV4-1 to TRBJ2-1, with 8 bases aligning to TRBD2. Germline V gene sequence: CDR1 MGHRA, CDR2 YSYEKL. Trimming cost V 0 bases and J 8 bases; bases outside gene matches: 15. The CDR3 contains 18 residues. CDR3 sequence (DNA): TGCGCCAGCAGCCAAGATAAGGGCGGACTAGCTGGTCTGGATGAGCAGTTCTTC. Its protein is CASSQDKGGLAGLDEQFF.